A selection of T cell receptor beta chains follows, all from one sample in a study of CD8 T cells in ankylosing spondylitis. Each CDR3 protein is one row after TCRdb ran MiXCR on the 5' RACE reads. The sample contains more than 150,000 distinct CDR3 sequences, 9.5% to 15% of which appear only once. The sequenced material came from blood, either unsorted or a sorted T cell fraction (not recorded which). All receptors derive from a male donor with ankylosing spondylitis or in good health (not recorded which). The CDR3 runs from the conserved cysteine through the conserved F or W. The order of the fields is clone size, V gene, CDR3 protein. Size is stated for part of the rows, as once, few or many counts, or as a class when the clone is expanded.

size: .
V: TRBV7-9
CDR3: CASSLVGDSYEQYF

size: .
V: TRBV11-2
CDR3: CASSPGLSFVDDEQFF

size: few
V: TRBV6-1
CDR3: CASSVAGGPDEQFF

size: .
V: TRBV11-2
CDR3: CASSLDPLNPPRETQYF

size: many
V: TRBV12-3/TRBV12-4
CDR3: CASSLIGGNEQFF

size: few
V: TRBV3-1
CDR3: CASSQDIGQGAGGELFF

size: .
V: TRBV12-3/TRBV12-4
CDR3: CASNTGEGYTF

size: many
V: TRBV29-1
CDR3: CSVDSSGRYGWDEQFF

size: few
V: TRBV29-1
CDR3: CSVVPPSSGTDTQYF

size: few
V: TRBV27
CDR3: CATAPGPRGNEQFF

size: .
V: TRBV11-2
CDR3: CASSFGTGGGQTQYF

size: .
V: TRBV11-2
CDR3: CASSLFLADPYNEQFF

size: .
V: TRBV7-9
CDR3: CASSPFHPTQGQYF

size: many
V: TRBV7-4
CDR3: CASSFWLAGATGELFF

size: .
V: TRBV20-1
CDR3: CSARSMSSRERPNYGYTF

size: few
V: TRBV27
CDR3: CASSPPSLGTEQYF

size: few
V: TRBV5-1
CDR3: CASSPGSSNQPQHF

size: .
V: TRBV29-1
CDR3: CRAPYGRVDQYF

size: .
V: TRBV27
CDR3: CASSFSPASGRYYEQYF

size: few
V: TRBV5-1
CDR3: CASQGGDNSPLHF

size: .
V: TRBV6-7
CDR3: CASSYSHHNEQFF

size: .
V: TRBV12-3/TRBV12-4
CDR3: CASSPLAGASNEQFF

size: .
V: TRBV15
CDR3: CATAGNTEAFF

size: few
V: TRBV28
CDR3: CASSLGQGGSYEQYF

size: once
V: TRBV7-9
CDR3: CASSLLAGGGDEQFF

size: few
V: TRBV12-3/TRBV12-4
CDR3: CASSLGGRVTEAFF

size: .
V: TRBV7-2
CDR3: CASSLTAGGGEGTEAFF

size: .
V: TRBV6-5
CDR3: CASRGTEEKLFF

size: .
V: TRBV5-1
CDR3: CASSLEASHGYTF

size: .
V: TRBV7-9
CDR3: CASRRTGPEAFF

size: few
V: TRBV4-1
CDR3: CASGGANQPQHF

size: few
V: TRBV6-5
CDR3: CASSYSTSGGTQYF

size: .
V: TRBV6-5
CDR3: CASSYVLNYGYTF

size: .
V: TRBV4-1
CDR3: CASSHQGKGAFF

size: .
V: TRBV19
CDR3: CASTFGQGYEQYF

size: many
V: TRBV6-1
CDR3: CASSSGASEAGEQFF

size: .
V: TRBV27
CDR3: CASSLRGTTYEQYF

size: many
V: TRBV12-3/TRBV12-4
CDR3: CASRPQGATEAFF

size: .
V: TRBV25-1
CDR3: CASSEAGGGYEQYF

size: many
V: TRBV5-1
CDR3: CASSLRAGDTEAFF

size: few
V: TRBV12-3/TRBV12-4
CDR3: CASSPGPTVQPQHF

size: many
V: TRBV12-3/TRBV12-4
CDR3: CASSLALARDTQYF

size: .
V: TRBV2
CDR3: CASFWNEQFF

size: .
V: TRBV9
CDR3: CASSTGGGQPQHF

size: many
V: TRBV12-3/TRBV12-4
CDR3: CASSPGTGTFEQYF

size: few
V: TRBV5-1
CDR3: CASSFTTSYEQYF

size: few
V: TRBV5-6
CDR3: CASSFRQGLNLAKNIQYF

size: few
V: TRBV27
CDR3: CASSPAPPNEQFF

size: .
V: TRBV29-1
CDR3: CSVEGVPGLGTEAFF